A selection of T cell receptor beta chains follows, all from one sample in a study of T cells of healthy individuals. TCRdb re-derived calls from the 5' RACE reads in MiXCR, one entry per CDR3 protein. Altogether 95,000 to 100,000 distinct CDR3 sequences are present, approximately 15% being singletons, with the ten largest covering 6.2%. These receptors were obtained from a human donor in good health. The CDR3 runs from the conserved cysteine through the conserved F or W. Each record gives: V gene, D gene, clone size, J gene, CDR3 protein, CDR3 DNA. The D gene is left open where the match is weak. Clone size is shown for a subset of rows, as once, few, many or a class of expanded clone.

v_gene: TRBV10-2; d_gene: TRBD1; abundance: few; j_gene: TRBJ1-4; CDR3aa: CAAKAGTVNEKLFF; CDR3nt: TGCGCCGCGAAGGCCGGGACAGTTAATGAAAAACTGTTTTTT
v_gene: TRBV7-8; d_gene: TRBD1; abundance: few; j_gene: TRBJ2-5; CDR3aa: CASSWGQGTQETQYF; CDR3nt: TGTGCCAGCAGCTGGGGACAGGGGACCCAAGAGACCCAGTACTTC
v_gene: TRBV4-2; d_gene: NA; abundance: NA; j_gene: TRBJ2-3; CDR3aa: CASSPTGGGGITDTQYF; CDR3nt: TGTGCCAGCAGCCCCACCGGGGGCGGCGGGATCACAGATACGCAGTATTTT
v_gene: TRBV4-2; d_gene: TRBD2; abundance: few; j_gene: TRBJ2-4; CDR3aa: CASSPRLAEAKNIQYF; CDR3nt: TGTGCCAGCAGCCCTCGACTAGCGGAAGCCAAAAACATTCAGTACTTC
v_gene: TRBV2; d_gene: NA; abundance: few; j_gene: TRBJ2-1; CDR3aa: CASGGGGRNEQFF; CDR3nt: TGTGCCAGCGGGGGGGGGGGCCGGAATGAGCAGTTCTTC
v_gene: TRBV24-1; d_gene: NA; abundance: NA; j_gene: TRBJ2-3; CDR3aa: CATSDPDRGDTQYF; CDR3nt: TGTGCCACCAGTGACCCCGACAGAGGAGATACGCAGTATTTT
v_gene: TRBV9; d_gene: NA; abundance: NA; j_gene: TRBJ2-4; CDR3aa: CASSVDYNRDIQYF; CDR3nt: TGTGCCAGCAGCGTAGATTACAACAGGGATATTCAGTACTTC
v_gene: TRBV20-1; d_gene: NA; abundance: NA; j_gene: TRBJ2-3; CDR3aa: CSAILGGADTQYF; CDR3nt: TGCAGTGCCATACTAGGGGGGGCGGATACGCAGTATTTT
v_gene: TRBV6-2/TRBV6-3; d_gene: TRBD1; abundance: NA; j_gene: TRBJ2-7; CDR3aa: CASSRGQSYEQYF; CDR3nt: TGTGCCAGCAGCCGGGGACAGTCCTACGAGCAGTACTTC
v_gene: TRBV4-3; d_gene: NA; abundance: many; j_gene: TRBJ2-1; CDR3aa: CASSQLLSSHEQFF; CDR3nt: TGCGCCAGCAGCCAACTCCTGTCCTCCCATGAGCAGTTCTTC
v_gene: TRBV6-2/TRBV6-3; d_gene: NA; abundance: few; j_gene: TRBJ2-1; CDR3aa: CASSSGLGGFF; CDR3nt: TGTGCCAGCAGTTCCGGGTTAGGCGGGTTCTTC
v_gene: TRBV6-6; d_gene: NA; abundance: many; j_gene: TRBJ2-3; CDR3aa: CASSSPFADTQYF; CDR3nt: TGTGCCAGCAGTTCCCCCTTCGCAGATACGCAGTATTTT
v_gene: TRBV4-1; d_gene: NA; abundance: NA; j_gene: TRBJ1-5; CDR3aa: CASSQDIRGNQPQHF; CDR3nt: TGCGCCAGCAGCCAAGATATCAGGGGAAATCAGCCCCAGCATTTT
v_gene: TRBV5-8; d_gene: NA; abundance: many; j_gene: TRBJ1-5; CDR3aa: CASSSKEGYYSNQPQHF; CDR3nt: TGTGCCAGCAGCTCGAAGGAGGGTTATTATAGCAATCAGCCCCAGCATTTT
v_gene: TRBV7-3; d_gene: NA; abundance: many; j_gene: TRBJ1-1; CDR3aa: CASSFTGRGTEAFF; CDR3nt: TGTGCCAGCAGCTTCACAGGGAGAGGGACTGAAGCTTTCTTT
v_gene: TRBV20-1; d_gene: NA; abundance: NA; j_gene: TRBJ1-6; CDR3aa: CSAFQRGLHF; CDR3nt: TGCAGTGCTTTCCAGCGGGGCCTCCACTTT
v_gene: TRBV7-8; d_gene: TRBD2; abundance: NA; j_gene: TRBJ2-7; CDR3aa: CASSLGSSGISYEQYF; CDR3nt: TGTGCCAGCAGCTTAGGCTCTAGCGGGATCTCCTACGAGCAGTACTTC
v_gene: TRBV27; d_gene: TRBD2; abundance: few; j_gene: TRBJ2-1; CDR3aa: CASSRGTSGASNEQFF; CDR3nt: TGTGCCAGCAGCCGCGGGACTAGCGGGGCCTCCAATGAGCAGTTCTTC